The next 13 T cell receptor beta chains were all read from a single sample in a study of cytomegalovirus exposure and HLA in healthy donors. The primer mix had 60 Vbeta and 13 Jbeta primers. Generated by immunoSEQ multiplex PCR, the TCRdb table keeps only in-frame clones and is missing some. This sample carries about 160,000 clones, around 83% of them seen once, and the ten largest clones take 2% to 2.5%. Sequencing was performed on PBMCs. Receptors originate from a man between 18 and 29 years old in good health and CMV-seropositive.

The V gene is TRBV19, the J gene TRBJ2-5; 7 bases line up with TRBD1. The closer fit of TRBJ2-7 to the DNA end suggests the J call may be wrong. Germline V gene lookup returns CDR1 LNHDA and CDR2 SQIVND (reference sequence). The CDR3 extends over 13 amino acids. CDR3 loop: CASSPGQTYEQYF. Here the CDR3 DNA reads TGTGCCAGTAGTCCGGGACAGACCTACGAGCAGTACTTC.

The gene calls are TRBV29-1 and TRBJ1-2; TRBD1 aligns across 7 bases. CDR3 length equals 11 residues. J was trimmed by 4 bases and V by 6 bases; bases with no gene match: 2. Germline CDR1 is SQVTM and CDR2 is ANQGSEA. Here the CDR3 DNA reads TGCAGCGTCCGGGACAGCTATGGCTACACCTTC. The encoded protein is CSVRDSYGYTF.

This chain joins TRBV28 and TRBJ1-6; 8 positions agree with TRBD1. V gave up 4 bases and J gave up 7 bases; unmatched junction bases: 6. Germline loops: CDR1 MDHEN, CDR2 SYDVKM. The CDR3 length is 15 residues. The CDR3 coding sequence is TGTGCCAGCAGTTCCCTACAGGGGGGGAATTCACCCCTCCACTTT. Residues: CASSSLQGGNSPLHF.

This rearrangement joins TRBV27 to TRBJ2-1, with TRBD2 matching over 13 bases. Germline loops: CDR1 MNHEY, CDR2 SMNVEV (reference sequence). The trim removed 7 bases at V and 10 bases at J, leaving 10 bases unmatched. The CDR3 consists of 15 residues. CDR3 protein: CASTSGTSGAGEQFF. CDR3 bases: TGTGCCAGCACCTCGGGGACTAGCGGGGCGGGGGAGCAGTTCTTC.

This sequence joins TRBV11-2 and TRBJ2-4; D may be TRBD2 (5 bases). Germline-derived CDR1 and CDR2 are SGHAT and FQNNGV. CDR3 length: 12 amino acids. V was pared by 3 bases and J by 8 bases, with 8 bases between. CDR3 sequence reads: CASSLDSYIQYF. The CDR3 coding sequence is TGTGCCAGCAGCTTGGACTCCTACATTCAGTACTTC.

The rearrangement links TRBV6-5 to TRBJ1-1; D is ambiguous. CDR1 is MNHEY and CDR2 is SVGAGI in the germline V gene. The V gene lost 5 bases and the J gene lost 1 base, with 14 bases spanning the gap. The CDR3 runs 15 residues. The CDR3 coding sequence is TGTGCCAGCAGTCTCGAAGCGTTGAGGAACACTGAAGCTTTCTTT. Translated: CASSLEALRNTEAFF.

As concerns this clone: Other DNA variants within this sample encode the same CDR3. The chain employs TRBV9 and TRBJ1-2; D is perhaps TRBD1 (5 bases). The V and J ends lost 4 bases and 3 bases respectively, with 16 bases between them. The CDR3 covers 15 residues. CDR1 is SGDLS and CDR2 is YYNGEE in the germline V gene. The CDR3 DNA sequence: TGTGCCAGCAGCCCTCACCAGGGAAGTCACTATGGCTACACCTTC. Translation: CASSPHQGSHYGYTF.

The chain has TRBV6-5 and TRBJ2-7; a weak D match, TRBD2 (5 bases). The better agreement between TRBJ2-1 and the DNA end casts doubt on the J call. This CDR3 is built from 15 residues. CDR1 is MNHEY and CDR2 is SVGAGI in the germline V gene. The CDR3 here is CASAGVRSSYNEQFF. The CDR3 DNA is TGTGCCAGCGCGGGTGTACGAAGCTCCTACAATGAGCAGTTCTTC.

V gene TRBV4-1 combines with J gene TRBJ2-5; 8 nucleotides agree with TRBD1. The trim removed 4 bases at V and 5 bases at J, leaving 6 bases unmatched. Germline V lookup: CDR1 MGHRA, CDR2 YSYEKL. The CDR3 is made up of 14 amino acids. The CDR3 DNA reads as TGCGCCAGCAGCCCCCCGGACAGGGTCGAGACCCAGTACTTC. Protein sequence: CASSPPDRVETQYF.

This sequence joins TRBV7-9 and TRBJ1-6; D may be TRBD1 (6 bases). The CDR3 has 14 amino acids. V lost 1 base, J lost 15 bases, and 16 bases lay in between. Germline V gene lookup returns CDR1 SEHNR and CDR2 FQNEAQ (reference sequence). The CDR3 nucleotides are TGTGCCAGCAGCTTAGAGGGGGAGACTGATCACCTCCACTTT. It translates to CASSLEGETDHLHF.

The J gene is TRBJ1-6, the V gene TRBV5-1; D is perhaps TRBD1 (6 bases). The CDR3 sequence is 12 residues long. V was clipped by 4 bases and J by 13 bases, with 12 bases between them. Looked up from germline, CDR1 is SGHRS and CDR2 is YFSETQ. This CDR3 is CASSLDSGPLHF. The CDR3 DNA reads TGCGCCAGCAGCCTGGACAGCGGGCCCCTCCACTTT.

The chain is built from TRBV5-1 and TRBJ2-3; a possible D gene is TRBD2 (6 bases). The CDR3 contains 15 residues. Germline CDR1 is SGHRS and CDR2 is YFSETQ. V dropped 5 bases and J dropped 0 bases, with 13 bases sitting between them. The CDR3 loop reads CASSSSGRSTDTQYF. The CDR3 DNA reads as TGCGCCAGCAGTTCGTCGGGGAGGAGCACAGATACGCAGTATTTT.

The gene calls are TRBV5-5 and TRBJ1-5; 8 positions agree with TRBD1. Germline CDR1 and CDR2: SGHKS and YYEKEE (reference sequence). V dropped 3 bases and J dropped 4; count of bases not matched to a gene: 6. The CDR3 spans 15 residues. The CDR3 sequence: CASSSPGQENQPQHF. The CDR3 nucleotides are TGTGCCAGCAGCTCGCCGGGACAGGAAAATCAGCCCCAGCATTTT.